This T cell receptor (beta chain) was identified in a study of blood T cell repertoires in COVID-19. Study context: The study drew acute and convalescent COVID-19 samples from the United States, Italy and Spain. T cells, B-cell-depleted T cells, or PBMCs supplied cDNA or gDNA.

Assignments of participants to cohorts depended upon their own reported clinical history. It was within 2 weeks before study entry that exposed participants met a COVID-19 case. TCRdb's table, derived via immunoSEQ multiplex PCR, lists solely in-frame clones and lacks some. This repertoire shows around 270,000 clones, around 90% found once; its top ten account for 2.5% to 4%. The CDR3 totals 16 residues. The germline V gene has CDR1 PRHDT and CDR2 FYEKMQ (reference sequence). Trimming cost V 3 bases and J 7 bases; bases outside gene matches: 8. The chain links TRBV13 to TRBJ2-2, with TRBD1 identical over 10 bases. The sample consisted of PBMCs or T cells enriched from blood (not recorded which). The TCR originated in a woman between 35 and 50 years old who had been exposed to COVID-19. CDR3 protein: CASSLKDRGIIGELFF. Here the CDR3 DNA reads TGTGCCAGCAGCTTGAAGGACAGGGGGATTATCGGGGAGCTGTTTTTT. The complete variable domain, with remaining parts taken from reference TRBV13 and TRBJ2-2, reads AAGVIQSPRHLIKEKRETATLKCYPIPRHDTVYWYQQGPGQDPQFLISFYEKMQSDKGSIPDRFSAQQFSDYHSELNMSSLELGDSALYFCASSLKDRGIIGELFFGEGSRLTVL.